This is a list of T cell receptor beta chains from one sample in a study of T cells in Graves' hyperthyroidism and ophthalmopathy. TCRdb re-called the multiplex PCR reads through MiXCR, storing one row per CDR3 protein. The sample has about 350,000 distinct CDR3 sequences; 11% to 15% are singletons. Sequenced input: blood. All receptors derive from a woman aged 25 to 45 with Graves' hyperthyroidism. Each CDR3 is given with its conserved first and last residue. A D gene is named only where the DNA matches it firmly. Not every row has a clone size; where given, it reads once, few, many or a size class.

>many|TRBJ2-2|TRBV29-1|NA
TGCAGCGCCACAGTGGCCGGGGAGCTGTTTTTT
CSATVAGELFF
>many|TRBJ2-5|TRBV30|TRBD2
TGTGCCTGGAGTGCGAATTTAGGGACTAGACAAGAGACCCAGTACTTC
CAWSANLGTRQETQYF
>many|TRBJ2-7|TRBV2|NA
TGTGCCAGCAGTGAAAGGGGTAAGACCGAGCAGTACTTC
CASSERGKTEQYF
>many|TRBJ2-7|TRBV6-1|TRBD1
TGTGCCAGCTGGACACGGGACAGGACCTACGAGCAGTACTTC
CASWTRDRTYEQYF
>many|TRBJ1-1|TRBV19|NA
TGTGCCAGCTCTCTAGACGGGGAGAGAGCTTTCTTT
CASSLDGERAFF
>many|TRBJ2-4|TRBV10-3|TRBD2
TGTGCCATCAGTCCCTCGGGATTAGCGGGAGGAACCAAAAACATTCAGTACTTC
CAISPSGLAGGTKNIQYF
>many|TRBJ2-7|TRBV29-1|NA
TGCAGCGTCGCCGGATTTGCTGGGATCGCCTACGAGCAGTACTTC
CSVAGFAGIAYEQYF
>many|TRBJ1-2|TRBV30|NA
TGTGCCTGGCGTCAGGATCTCGGAGGCTACACCTTC
CAWRQDLGGYTF
>NA|TRBJ2-2|TRBV11-2|NA
TGTGCCAGCAGCCAGGGGCAGGGGGGGAACATCGGGGAGCTGTTTTTT
CASSQGQGGNIGELFF
>many|TRBJ2-7|TRBV20-1|NA
TGCGGAACAGGGCCAGGGGTCTCCTACGAGCAGTACTTC
CGTGPGVSYEQYF
>NA|TRBJ2-3|TRBV5-5|TRBD2
TGTGCCAGCAGCCCGCCGGGAGTAGCGGGAGCGAACTCAGATACGCAGTATTTT
CASSPPGVAGANSDTQYF
>many|TRBJ1-5|TRBV19|NA
TGTGCCAGTAGTTCAGGTAGCAATCAGCCCCAGCATTTT
CASSSGSNQPQHF
>many|TRBJ2-1|TRBV15|TRBD1
TGTGCCACCAGCAGCTTCCGGGACAGAGACAATGAGCAGTTCTTC
CATSSFRDRDNEQFF
>NA|TRBJ2-3|TRBV20-1|NA
TGCAGTGTCGCGGACACAGATACGCAGTATTTT
CSVADTDTQYF
>few|TRBJ2-4|TRBV5-6|NA
TGTGCCAGCAGCTTGGATGGATGGGGACCTGGAGACATTCAGTACTTC
CASSLDGWGPGDIQYF
>NA|TRBJ2-2|TRBV2|TRBD2
TGTGCCAGCAGACGACTAGCGGAACAAAACACCGGGGAGCTGTTTTTT
CASRRLAEQNTGELFF
>few|TRBJ2-5|TRBV7-2|NA
TGTGCCAGCAGCTTCTGGGGGGCTCGAGAGACCCAGTACTTC
CASSFWGARETQYF
>many|TRBJ1-2|TRBV6-5|TRBD1
TGTGCCAGCAGTTACCGGGGACAGTATGGCTACACCTTC
CASSYRGQYGYTF
>many|TRBJ1-1|TRBV29-1|NA
TGCAGCGTTTGTGTCCAATTGAACACTGAAGCTTTCTTT
CSVCVQLNTEAFF
>many|TRBJ2-3|TRBV28|NA
TGTGCCAGCAGTTTCGGTCAGGGAGCGCCAGATACGCAGTATTTT
CASSFGQGAPDTQYF
>NA|TRBJ1-5|TRBV20-1|NA
TGCAGTGCTCCATTGGGTGTTAATCAGCCCCAGCATTTT
CSAPLGVNQPQHF
>many|TRBJ1-1|TRBV12-5|NA
TGTGCTAGTCGAAGCACGGGAGAAGGGAACACTGAAGCTTTCTTT
CASRSTGEGNTEAFF
>many|TRBJ2-4|TRBV12-3/TRBV12-4|NA
TGTGCCAGCAGTTTTGGGCGGGAAAACATTCAGTACTTC
CASSFGRENIQYF
>many|TRBJ1-2|TRBV11-2|NA
TGTGCCAGCAGCTCGCTGGTGGGTAACTATGGCTACACCTTC
CASSSLVGNYGYTF
>NA|TRBJ2-7|TRBV20-1|TRBD2
TGCAGTGCCCCCAGGGCTAGCGGGATAGCCGAGCAGTACTTC
CSAPRASGIAEQYF
>few|TRBJ1-6|TRBV4-1|NA
TGCGCCAGCAGCCAAGTCCGGGACCTGAGGTCACCCCTCCACTTT
CASSQVRDLRSPLHF
>NA|TRBJ1-3|TRBV27|NA
TGTGCCAGCAGCCTCAGACAGACCGGGGCTACCATATATTTT
CASSLRQTGATIYF